This T cell receptor beta chain is drawn from a study of blood T cell repertoires in COVID-19. In the study overall: Nucleic acid was either cDNA or gDNA, and it came from T cells, B-cell-depleted T cells, or PBMCs.

Germline V lookup: CDR1 LGHNA, CDR2 YNFKEQ. The CDR3 is made up of 15 amino acids. V dropped 0 bases and J dropped 5 bases, with 13 bases sitting between them. Using immunoSEQ multiplex PCR, the repertoire was profiled, and TCRdb retains in-frame clones only, with some absent. The sample consists of over 65,000 clones, approximately 92% of them appearing once. The TCR originated in a woman older than 75 with acute or convalescent COVID-19. What was sequenced was peripheral blood. The rearrangement uses TRBV4-2 and TRBJ1-1, with D unresolved. In DNA form, the CDR3 reads TGTGCCAGCAGCCAAGACCTGCAGGAAAAAACTGAAGCTTTCTTT. Translated, it gives CASSQDLQEKTEAFF.